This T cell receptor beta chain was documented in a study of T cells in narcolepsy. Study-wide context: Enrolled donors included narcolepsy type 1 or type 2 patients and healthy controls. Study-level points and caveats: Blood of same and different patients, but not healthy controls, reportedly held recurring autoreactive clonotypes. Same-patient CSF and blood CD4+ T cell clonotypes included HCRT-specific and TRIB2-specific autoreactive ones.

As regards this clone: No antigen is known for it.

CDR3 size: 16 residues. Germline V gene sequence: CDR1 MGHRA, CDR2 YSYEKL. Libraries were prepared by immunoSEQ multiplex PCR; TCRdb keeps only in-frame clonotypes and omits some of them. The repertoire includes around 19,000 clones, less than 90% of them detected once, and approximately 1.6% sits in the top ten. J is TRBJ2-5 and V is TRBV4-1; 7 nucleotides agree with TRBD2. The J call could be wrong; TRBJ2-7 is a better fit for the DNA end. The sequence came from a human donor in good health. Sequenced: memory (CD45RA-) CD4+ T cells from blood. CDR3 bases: TGCGCCAGCAGCCAAGGTCCGGGACTAACCTCCTACGAGCAGTACTTC. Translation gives CASSQGPGLTSYEQYF.